This TCR beta chain originates from a study of blood T cell repertoires in COVID-19. Looking at the study overall: The samples span acute and convalescent COVID-19 from the United States, Italy and Spain.

The CDR3 contains 16 residues. V lost 4 bases and J 7 bases, leaving 23 bases between the germline ends. Germline V gene lookup returns CDR1 SGHNT and CDR2 YYREEE (reference sequence). The protocol was immunoSEQ multiplex PCR, while the TCRdb copy is restricted to in-frame clones and leaves out a portion. The sample has under 200,000 clones; 86% are singletons. This TCR came from a man aged 35-49 years with acute COVID-19. The rearrangement joins TRBV5-4 to TRBJ1-2, with D perhaps TRBD1 (5 bases). The sample comprised PBMCs or T cells enriched from blood (not recorded which). The CDR3 sequence: CASSAGQVVSLGGYTF. DNA for the CDR3: TGTGCCAGCAGCGCGGGGCAGGTCGTCTCCTTGGGTGGCTACACCTTC.